These 30 T cell receptor beta chains originate from one sample sequenced in a study of STAT5B mutations in CD4+ large granular lymphocyte leukemia. Profiling relied on immunoSEQ multiplex PCR, and the TCRdb table lists in-frame clones only, not all of them. The sample lists over 25,000 clones, more than 65% occurring once. The sequenced material came from CD4+ T cells from blood buffy coats. The receptors were sampled from a human donor in good health.

This clone occurred once. J is TRBJ2-1 and V is TRBV15; 9 bases fit TRBD1. Trimming took 3 bases from V and 5 from J; bases not matched to a gene: 5. The CDR3 has 15 residues. Germline loops: CDR1 LNHNV, CDR2 YYDKDF (reference sequence). CDR3 loop: CATSRVQGAHNEQFF. The CDR3 DNA is TGTGCCACCAGCAGGGTACAGGGGGCCCACAATGAGCAGTTCTTC.

The chain employs TRBV2 and TRBJ1-2; unclear D gene. V was pared by 7 bases and J by 10 bases, with 16 bases between. This CDR3 is built from 12 residues. Germline lookup yields CDR1 SNHLY and CDR2 FYNNEI. CDR3 DNA: TGTGCCAGCACCTCAGGATCCTCGCTCTACACCTTC. Its translation: CASTSGSSLYTF.

The V call is TRBV7-2, the J call TRBJ2-5; 10 bases align to TRBD2. Germline lookup yields CDR1 SGHTA and CDR2 FQGNSA. The trim removed 5 bases at V and 6 bases at J, leaving 9 bases unmatched. The CDR3 has 15 residues. The CDR3: CASSPVAGGRQTQYF. In nucleotides, the CDR3 is TGTGCCAGCAGCCCGGTAGCGGGGGGCCGACAGACCCAGTACTTC.

The chain recombines TRBV4-3 with TRBJ2-5, with D perhaps matching TRBD1 or TRBD2 (5 bases each). CDR1 is LGHNA, CDR2 YSLEER, per germline. The CDR3 runs to 15 residues. Trimming shortened V by 0 bases and J by 4 bases, and 12 bases separated the two germline ends. The CDR3 here is CASSQEAAGRETQYF. The DNA of the CDR3 is TGCGCCAGCAGCCAAGAGGCGGCAGGGAGAGAGACCCAGTACTTC.

J is TRBJ2-3 and V is TRBV4-3; 10 bases match TRBD2. V lost 0 bases, J lost 4 bases, and 1 base stayed unmatched. Germline loops: CDR1 LGHNA, CDR2 YSLEER. CDR3 length: 15 amino acids. The CDR3 DNA reads TGCGCCAGCAGCCAAGATACTAGCGGGGCAGATACGCAGTATTTT. Protein: CASSQDTSGADTQYF.

This chain connects TRBV27 to TRBJ2-7; maybe TRBD2 (5 bases). Trimming left V 5 bases short and J 7 bases short, with 24 bases between. The CDR3 has 16 amino acids. Germline V gives CDR1 MNHEY, CDR2 SMNVEV (reference sequence). The CDR3 nucleotides are TGTGCCAGCAGTACCCTTTGGAGCGGAGAAGGAAAAGAGCAGTACTTC. Its protein is CASSTLWSGEGKEQYF.

The J gene is TRBJ1-2, the V gene TRBV6-5; D uncertain. V was pared by 7 bases and J by 3 bases, with 12 bases between. The germline V gene has CDR1 MNHEY and CDR2 SVGAGI. The CDR3 runs 13 residues. The CDR3 spells CASNGFDDYGYTF. The CDR3 DNA is TGTGCCAGCAACGGGTTTGATGACTATGGCTACACCTTC.

The chain has TRBV28 and TRBJ2-7; D possibly corresponds to TRBD2 (6 bases). Germline V gene sequence: CDR1 MDHEN, CDR2 SYDVKM. The CDR3 loop spans 13 amino acids. Trimming removed 2 bases at V and 2 bases at J, with 7 bases between. The CDR3 sequence: CASSLGGTYEQYV. Here the CDR3 DNA reads TGTGCCAGCAGTTTAGGGGGGACCTACGAGCAGTACGTC.

This chain joins TRBV7-2 and TRBJ1-6; TRBD1 might be the D (6 bases). Germline V gene lookup returns CDR1 SGHTA and CDR2 FQGNSA. V dropped 2 bases and J dropped 5 bases, with 13 bases sitting between them. The length of the CDR3 is 16 residues. The CDR3 bases are TGTGCCAGCAGCTTAAACGCAGGGGCGGATAATTCACCCCTCCACTTT. This sequence encodes CASSLNAGADNSPLHF.

V usage is TRBV5-6 and J usage is TRBJ2-5, with 7 bases identical to TRBD2. Trimming cost V 2 bases and J 5 bases; bases outside gene matches: 15. The germline CDR1 and CDR2 sequences are SGHDT and YYEEEE. This CDR3 has 17 residues. The CDR3 bases are TGTGCCAGCAGCTTATCTCCCGGTGGCAGGGAGGGGGAGACCCAGTACTTC. Amino acids: CASSLSPGGREGETQYF.

This sequence joins TRBV5-6 and TRBJ1-4, with D maybe TRBD1 (6 bases). The germline V gene has CDR1 SGHDT and CDR2 YYEEEE. V lost 1 base, J lost 6 bases, and 16 bases lay in between. CDR3 length equals 16 residues. DNA for the CDR3: TGTGCCAGCAGCTTGAGTTCGGTGAGGGGGGATGAAAAACTGTTTTTT. Translation: CASSLSSVRGDEKLFF.

The chain carries TRBV6-5 and TRBJ1-2, with TRBD1 matching 10 bases. Germline V gene sequence: CDR1 MNHEY, CDR2 SVGAGI. This CDR3 has 13 residues. The J segment lost 6 bases and the V segment lost 6 bases, leaving 4 bases of the junction unmatched. The CDR3 DNA follows: TGTGCCAGCAGCGACAGGGGGCGGGATGGCTACACCTTC. Translated, it gives CASSDRGRDGYTF.

The chain recombines TRBV2 with TRBJ2-5; the D is unclear. Germline V gene lookup returns CDR1 SNHLY and CDR2 FYNNEI. The CDR3 is made up of 14 amino acids. Trimming cost V 2 bases and J 5 bases, with 12 bases left between them. The CDR3 loop is CASSEPRKRETQYF. CDR3 nucleotides: TGTGCCAGCAGTGAACCGAGGAAGAGGGAGACCCAGTACTTC.

The rearrangement joins TRBV7-9 to TRBJ2-5, with D perhaps TRBD1 (6 bases). Per germline, CDR1 SEHNR and CDR2 FQNEAQ (reference sequence). V was clipped by 1 base and J by 1 base, with 13 bases between them. The CDR3 consists of 16 residues. CDR3 loop: CASSLGGDNRQETQYF. In nucleotides, the CDR3 is TGTGCCAGCAGCTTAGGAGGGGACAACCGCCAAGAGACCCAGTACTTC.

This clone has a single count. The chain joins TRBV4-3 to TRBJ2-7; 9 bases map to TRBD1. Germline CDR1 reads LGHNA; CDR2 reads YSLEER. This CDR3 spans 16 amino acids. Losses at the gene ends were 1 base for V and 3 bases for J; bases not matched to a gene: 7. CDR3 coding DNA: TGCGCCAGCAGCCAAGGGGACAGGGTGCTAGTCTACGAGCAGTACTTC. Its translation: CASSQGDRVLVYEQYF.

The gene calls are TRBV7-9 and TRBJ1-3; the D is unclear. This CDR3 region has 16 residues. Looked up from germline, CDR1 is SEHNR and CDR2 is FQNEAQ (reference sequence). The V gene lost 3 bases and the J gene lost 3 bases, with 15 bases spanning the gap. CDR3 loop: CASSLFRAPNGNTIYF. The DNA of the CDR3 is TGTGCCAGCAGCTTGTTCCGGGCCCCAAATGGAAACACCATATATTTT.

The chain recombines TRBV19 with TRBJ1-2; tentative D call: TRBD1 (5 bases). Germline V gene data show CDR1 as LNHDA and CDR2 as SQIVND (reference sequence). V shed 3 bases and J shed 4 bases, with 18 bases lying between them. The CDR3 has 16 amino acids. CDR3 protein: CASSIGWAGKSYGYTF. The CDR3 DNA reads as TGTGCCAGTAGTATCGGATGGGCAGGGAAAAGCTATGGCTACACCTTC. Filled out from reference TRBV19 and TRBJ1-2, the complete variable domain reads DGGITQSPKYLFRKEGQNVTLSCEQNLNHDAMYWYRQDPGQGLRLIYYSQIVNDFQKGDIAEGYSVSREKKESFPLTVTSAQKNPTAFYLCASSIGWAGKSYGYTFGSGTRLTVV.

V is TRBV23-1 and J is TRBJ2-1; TRBD2 aligns across 9 bases. TRBV23-1 is classed as an ORF, of uncertain function. The CDR3 covers 16 residues. V shed 6 bases, J shed 5 bases, and the junction held 11 bases outside the gene matches. CDR3 loop: CASSPGAAGGNNEQFF. The CDR3 DNA is TGCGCCAGCAGCCCCGGGGCAGCGGGGGGAAACAATGAGCAGTTCTTC.

This chain joins TRBV19 and TRBJ2-7; the match to TRBD1 covers 8 bases. V lost 0 bases and J lost 3; bases outside the gene matches: 10. The CDR3 loop spans 17 amino acids. Germline V lookup: CDR1 LNHDA, CDR2 SQIVND (reference sequence). CDR3 residues: CASSIDQRQGNYYEQYV. CDR3 sequence (DNA): TGTGCCAGTAGTATAGATCAACGACAGGGGAATTACTACGAGCAGTACGTC.

This clone has a handful of counts. The rearrangement links TRBV4-3 to TRBJ1-1; TRBD1 aligns across 11 bases. The CDR3 sequence is 15 residues long. CDR1 is LGHNA and CDR2 is YSLEER in the germline V gene. The junction had 5 bases not matched to a gene; V was cut back by 4 bases and J by 4 bases. The CDR3 loop is CASSPRTGGGTEAFF. Written as DNA, the CDR3 is TGCGCCAGCAGCCCTCGGACAGGGGGCGGCACTGAAGCTTTCTTT.

The chain uses TRBV9 and TRBJ2-5, with 14 bases aligning to TRBD2. V was clipped by 3 bases and J by 3 bases; unmatched bases: 10. CDR3 length: 18 residues. The germline V gene has CDR1 SGDLS and CDR2 YYNGEE. The CDR3 DNA follows: TGTGCCAGCAGCGCCGCGGGGACTAGCGGGGGAAAAAAAGAGACCCAGTACTTC. Its translation is CASSAAGTSGGKKETQYF.

This clone was counted once. The rearrangement uses TRBV6-5 and TRBJ1-1, with TRBD1 as a possible D gene (5 bases). Trimming pared 5 bases from V and 5 bases from J, leaving 15 bases between. Germline CDR1 MNHEY, CDR2 SVGAGI. This CDR3 has 14 residues. DNA for the CDR3: TGTGCCAGCAGTAAGGGGCGGGGGATGACTGAAGCTTTCTTT. Protein sequence: CASSKGRGMTEAFF.

The chain carries TRBV7-2 and TRBJ2-5, with D tentatively TRBD1 (5 bases). The CDR3 runs to 15 residues. Germline CDR1 SGHTA, CDR2 FQGNSA. The V gene lost 3 bases and the J gene lost 2 bases, with 13 bases spanning the gap. CDR3 amino acids: CASSFLRGEQETQYF. CDR3 DNA: TGTGCCAGCAGCTTCCTTAGGGGCGAACAAGAGACCCAGTACTTC. Combining the CDR3 with reference TRBV7-2 and TRBJ2-5 gives the whole variable domain GAGVSQSPSNKVTEKGKDVELRCDPISGHTALYWYRQSLGQGLEFLIYFQGNSAPDKSGLPSDRFSAERTGGSVSTLTIQRTQQEDSAVYLCASSFLRGEQETQYFGPGTRLLVL.

In its sample, this clone was seen once. This chain connects TRBV4-3 to TRBJ2-1; 8 bases fit TRBD2. Germline trimming cut 4 bases from V and 2 bases from J; bases unmatched to any gene: 16. Per the germline V gene, CDR1 is LGHNA and CDR2 is YSLEER. This CDR3 contains 19 residues. The chain's CDR3 is CASSRQRVAGSNTYNEQFF. In nucleotides, the CDR3 is TGCGCCAGCAGCCGTCAGAGGGTAGCGGGGTCCAATACCTACAATGAGCAGTTCTTC.

J is TRBJ2-1 and V is TRBV6-5, with TRBD2 matching 7 bases. Trimming removed 2 bases from V and 4 bases from J; junction bases left unmatched: 5. This CDR3 contains 15 residues. The germline gives CDR1 MNHEY, CDR2 SVGAGI. This CDR3 reads CASSYPGLPYNEQFF. CDR3 DNA sequence: TGTGCCAGCAGTTACCCGGGACTACCGTACAATGAGCAGTTCTTC.

V usage is TRBV4-1 and J usage is TRBJ1-5; possibly TRBD1 for D (5 bases). This CDR3 has 16 residues. The ends were cut back, 0 bases at V and 6 bases at J, with 15 bases in the middle. Germline V gene data show CDR1 as MGHRA and CDR2 as YSYEKL. CDR3 in amino acids: CASSQDFGGDGQPQHF. The CDR3 DNA sequence: TGCGCCAGCAGCCAAGACTTCGGAGGGGATGGTCAGCCCCAGCATTTT.

The sample holds a few counts of this clone. The V gene is TRBV10-1, the J gene TRBJ2-7; 9 bases are a match to TRBD1. The V segment lost 6 bases and the J segment 0 bases; nucleotides outside the gene matches: 6. This CDR3 contains 15 residues. Germline CDR1 and CDR2: WNHNN and SYGVQD (reference sequence). CDR3 residues: CASRHRGRCSYEQYV. The CDR3 coding sequence is TGCGCCAGCAGACACAGGGGGCGCTGCTCCTACGAGCAGTACGTC.

The chain joins TRBV18 to TRBJ1-1; 7 bases align to TRBD1. The germline CDR1 and CDR2 sequences are KGHSH and LQKENI. This CDR3 has 17 amino acids. V was pared by 5 bases and J by 3 bases, with 15 bases of the junction left unmatched. DNA for the CDR3: TGTGCCAGCTCAACGCTAGCCTCCGGACAGGTATACACTGAAGCTTTCTTT. This sequence encodes CASSTLASGQVYTEAFF.

The V call is TRBV23-1, the J call TRBJ1-5; unclear D gene. TRBV23-1 is treated as an ORF (open reading frame) with a function not yet certain. The CDR3 is made up of 15 amino acids. V was clipped by 7 bases and J by 4 bases, with 17 bases between them. Here the CDR3 reads CASMGFTDPNQPQHF. For the CDR3, the DNA is TGCGCCAGCATGGGGTTTACGGACCCAAATCAGCCCCAGCATTTT.

The chain combines TRBV28 with TRBJ1-2; D is unclear. Germline V gene data show CDR1 as MDHEN and CDR2 as SYDVKM. The CDR3 sequence is 14 residues long. V was pared by 5 bases and J by 3 bases, with 13 bases between. CDR3 region: CASSRIQGDYGYTF. CDR3 nucleotide sequence: TGTGCCAGCAGTCGAATCCAAGGCGACTATGGCTACACCTTC.